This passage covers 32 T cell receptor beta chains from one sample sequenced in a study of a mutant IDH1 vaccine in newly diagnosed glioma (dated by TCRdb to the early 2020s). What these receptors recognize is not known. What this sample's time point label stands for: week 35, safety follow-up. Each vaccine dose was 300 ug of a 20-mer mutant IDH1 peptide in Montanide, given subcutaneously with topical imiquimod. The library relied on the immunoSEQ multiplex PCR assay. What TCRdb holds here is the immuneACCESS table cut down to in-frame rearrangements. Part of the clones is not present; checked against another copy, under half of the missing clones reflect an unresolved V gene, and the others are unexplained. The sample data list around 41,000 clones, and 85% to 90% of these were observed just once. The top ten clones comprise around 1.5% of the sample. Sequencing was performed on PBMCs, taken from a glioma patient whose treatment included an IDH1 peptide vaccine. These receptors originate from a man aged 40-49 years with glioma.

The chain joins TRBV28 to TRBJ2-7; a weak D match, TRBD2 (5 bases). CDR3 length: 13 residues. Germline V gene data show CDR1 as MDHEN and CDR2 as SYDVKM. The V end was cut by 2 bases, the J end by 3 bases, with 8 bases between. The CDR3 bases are TGTGCCAGCAGTTTAGAGGGAGACTACGAGCAGTACTTC. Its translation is CASSLEGDYEQYF.

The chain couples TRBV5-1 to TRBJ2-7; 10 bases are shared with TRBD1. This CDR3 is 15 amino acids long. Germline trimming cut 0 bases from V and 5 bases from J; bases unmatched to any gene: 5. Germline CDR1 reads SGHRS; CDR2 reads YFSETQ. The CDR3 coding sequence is TGCGCCAGCAGCTTGGCTGGACAGGGGGGAAACGAGCAGTACGTC. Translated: CASSLAGQGGNEQYV.

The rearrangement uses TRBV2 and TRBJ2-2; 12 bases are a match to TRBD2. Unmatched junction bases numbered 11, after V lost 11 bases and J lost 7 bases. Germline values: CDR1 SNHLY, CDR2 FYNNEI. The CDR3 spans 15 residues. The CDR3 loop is CAGSKTSGSGGELFF. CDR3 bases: TGTGCCGGATCTAAGACTAGCGGGAGCGGCGGGGAGCTGTTTTTT.

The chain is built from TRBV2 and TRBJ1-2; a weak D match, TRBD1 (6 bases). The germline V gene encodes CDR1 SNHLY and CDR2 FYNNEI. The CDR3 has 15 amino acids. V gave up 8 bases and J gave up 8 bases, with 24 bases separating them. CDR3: CASGGPEQATRGYTF. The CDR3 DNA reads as TGTGCCAGCGGGGGGCCAGAACAGGCGACACGCGGCTACACCTTC.

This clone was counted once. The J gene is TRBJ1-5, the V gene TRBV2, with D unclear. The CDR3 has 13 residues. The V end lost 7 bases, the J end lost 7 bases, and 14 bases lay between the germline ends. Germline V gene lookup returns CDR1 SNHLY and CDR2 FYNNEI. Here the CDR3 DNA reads TGTGCCAGCACCGGATGGGCCAACCAGCCCCAGCATTTT. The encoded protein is CASTGWANQPQHF.

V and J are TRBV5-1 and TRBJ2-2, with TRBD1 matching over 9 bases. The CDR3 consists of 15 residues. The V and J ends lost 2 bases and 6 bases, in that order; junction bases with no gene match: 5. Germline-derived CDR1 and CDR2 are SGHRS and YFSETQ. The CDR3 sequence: CASSFGTGISGELFF. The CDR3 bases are TGCGCCAGCAGCTTTGGGACAGGGATATCCGGGGAGCTGTTTTTT.

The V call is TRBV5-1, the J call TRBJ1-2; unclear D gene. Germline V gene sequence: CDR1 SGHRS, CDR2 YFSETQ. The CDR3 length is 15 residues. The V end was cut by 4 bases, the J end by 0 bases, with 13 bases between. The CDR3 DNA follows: TGCGCCAGCAGCGGAGCGGGAAACTCTAACTATGGCTACACCTTC. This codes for CASSGAGNSNYGYTF.

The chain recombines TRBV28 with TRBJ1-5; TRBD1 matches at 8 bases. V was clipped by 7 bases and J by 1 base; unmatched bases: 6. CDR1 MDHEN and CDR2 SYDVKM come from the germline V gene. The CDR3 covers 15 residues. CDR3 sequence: CASISDRESNQPQHF. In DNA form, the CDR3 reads TGTGCCAGCATCTCGGACAGGGAAAGCAATCAGCCCCAGCATTTT.

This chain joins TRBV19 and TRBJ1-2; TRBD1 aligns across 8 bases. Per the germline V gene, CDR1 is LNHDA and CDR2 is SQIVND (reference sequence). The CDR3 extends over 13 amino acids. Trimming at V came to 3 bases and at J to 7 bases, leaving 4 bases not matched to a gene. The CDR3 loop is CASSMDRERGYTF. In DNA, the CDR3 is TGTGCCAGTAGTATGGACAGGGAGCGTGGCTACACCTTC. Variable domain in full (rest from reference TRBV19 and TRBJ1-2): DGGITQSPKYLFRKEGQNVTLSCEQNLNHDAMYWYRQDPGQGLRLIYYSQIVNDFQKGDIAEGYSVSREKKESFPLTVTSAQKNPTAFYLCASSMDRERGYTFGSGTRLTVV.

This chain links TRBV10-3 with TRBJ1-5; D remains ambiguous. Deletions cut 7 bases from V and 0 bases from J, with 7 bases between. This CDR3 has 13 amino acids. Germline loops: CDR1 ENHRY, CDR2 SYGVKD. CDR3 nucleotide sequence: TGTGCCATCACAGGAGCTAGCAATCAGCCCCAGCATTTT. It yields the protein CAITGASNQPQHF.

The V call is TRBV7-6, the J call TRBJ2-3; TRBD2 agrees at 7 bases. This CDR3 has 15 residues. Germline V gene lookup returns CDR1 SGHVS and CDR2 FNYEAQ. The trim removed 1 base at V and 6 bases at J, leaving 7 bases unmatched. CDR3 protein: CASSLVGRGVDTQYF. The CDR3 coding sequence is TGTGCCAGCAGCTTAGTGGGGAGGGGAGTGGATACGCAGTATTTT.

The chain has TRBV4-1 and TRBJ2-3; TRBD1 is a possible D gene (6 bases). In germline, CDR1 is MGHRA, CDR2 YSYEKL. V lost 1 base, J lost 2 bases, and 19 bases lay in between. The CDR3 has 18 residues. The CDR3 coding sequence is TGCGCCAGCAGCCAAGGGACCCTCGGGACAATCCTCACAGATACGCAGTATTTT. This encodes CASSQGTLGTILTDTQYF.

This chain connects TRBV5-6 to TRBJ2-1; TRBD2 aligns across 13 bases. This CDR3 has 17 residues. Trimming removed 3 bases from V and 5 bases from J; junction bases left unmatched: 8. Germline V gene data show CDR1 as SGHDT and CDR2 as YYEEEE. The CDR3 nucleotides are TGTGCCAGCAGCTCACCTGGGACTAGCGGGGTTGACAATGAGCAGTTCTTC. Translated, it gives CASSSPGTSGVDNEQFF.

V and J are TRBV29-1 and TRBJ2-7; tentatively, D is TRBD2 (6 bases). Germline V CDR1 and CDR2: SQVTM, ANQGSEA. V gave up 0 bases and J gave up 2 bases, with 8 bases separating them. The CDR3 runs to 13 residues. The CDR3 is CSVEDGGAYEQYF. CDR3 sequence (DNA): TGCAGCGTTGAAGATGGAGGGGCCTACGAGCAGTACTTC.

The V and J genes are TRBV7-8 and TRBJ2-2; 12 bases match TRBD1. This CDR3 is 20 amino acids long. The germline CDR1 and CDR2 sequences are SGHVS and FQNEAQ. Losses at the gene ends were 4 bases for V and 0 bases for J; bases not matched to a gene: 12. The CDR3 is CASSSRDRGLLTPNTGELFF. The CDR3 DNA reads TGTGCCAGCAGCTCGAGGGACAGGGGGCTTTTAACACCGAACACCGGGGAGCTGTTTTTT.

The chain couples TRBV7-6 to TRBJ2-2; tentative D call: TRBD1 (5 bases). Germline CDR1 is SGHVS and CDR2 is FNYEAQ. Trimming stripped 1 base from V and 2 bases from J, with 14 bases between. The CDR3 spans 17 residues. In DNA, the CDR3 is TGTGCCAGCAGCTTAGGTGGTTCCCAGGGCAACACCGGGGAGCTGTTTTTT. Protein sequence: CASSLGGSQGNTGELFF.

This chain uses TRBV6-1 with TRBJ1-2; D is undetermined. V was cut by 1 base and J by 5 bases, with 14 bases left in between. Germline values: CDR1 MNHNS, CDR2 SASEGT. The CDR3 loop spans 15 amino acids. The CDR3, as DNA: TGTGCCAGCAGTGAAGGGGTCGACTGGAGGTATGGCTACACCTTC. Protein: CASSEGVDWRYGYTF.

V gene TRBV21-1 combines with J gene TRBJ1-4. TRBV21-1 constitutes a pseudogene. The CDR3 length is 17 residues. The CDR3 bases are TGTGCCAGCACCCCCCCGGATTATGGGGGGCAGATTGAAAAACTGTTTTTT. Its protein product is CASTPPDYGGQIEKLFF.

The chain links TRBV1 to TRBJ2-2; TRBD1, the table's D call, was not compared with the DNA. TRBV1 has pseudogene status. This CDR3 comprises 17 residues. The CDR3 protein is CTSSPPGRAPNTGELFF. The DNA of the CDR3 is TGCACCAGCAGCCCCCCGGGCAGGGCCCCGAACACCGGGGAGCTGTTTTTT.

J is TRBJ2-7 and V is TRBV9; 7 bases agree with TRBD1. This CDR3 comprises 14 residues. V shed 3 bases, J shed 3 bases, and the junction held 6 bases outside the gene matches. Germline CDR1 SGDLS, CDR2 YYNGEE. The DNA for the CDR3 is TGTGCCAGCAGCGCAGACGGGACAGTCTACGAGCAGTACTTC. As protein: CASSADGTVYEQYF.

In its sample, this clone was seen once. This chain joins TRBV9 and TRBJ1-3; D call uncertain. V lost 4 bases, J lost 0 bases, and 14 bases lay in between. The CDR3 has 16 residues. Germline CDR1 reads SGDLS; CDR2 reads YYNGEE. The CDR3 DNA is TGTGCCAGCAGCCCACAGTTGGTGACCTCTGGAAACACCATATATTTT. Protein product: CASSPQLVTSGNTIYF.

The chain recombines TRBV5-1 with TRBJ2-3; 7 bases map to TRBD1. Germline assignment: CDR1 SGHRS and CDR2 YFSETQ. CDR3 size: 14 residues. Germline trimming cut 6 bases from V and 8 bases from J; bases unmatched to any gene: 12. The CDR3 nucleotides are TGCGCCAGCACCACCGGGACAGCCGCAGCTACGCAGTATTTT. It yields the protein CASTTGTAAATQYF.

CDR3 nucleotides: TGTGCCAGCACTGCACAGGGAGGGGGATCCTACGAGCAGTACTTC. Protein: CASTAQGGGSYEQYF. The chain employs TRBV2 and TRBJ2-7, with D maybe TRBD2 (7 bases). V was trimmed by 7 bases and J by 1 base, leaving 17 bases between them. The CDR3 is 15 residues long. Germline V gene sequence: CDR1 SNHLY, CDR2 FYNNEI.

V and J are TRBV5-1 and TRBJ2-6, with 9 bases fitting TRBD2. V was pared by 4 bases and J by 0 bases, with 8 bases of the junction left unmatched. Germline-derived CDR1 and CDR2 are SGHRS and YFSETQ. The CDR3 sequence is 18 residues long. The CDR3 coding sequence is TGCGCCAGCAGCCCGAGACTAGCGGTACCCTCTGGGGCCAACGTCCTGACTTTC. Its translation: CASSPRLAVPSGANVLTF.

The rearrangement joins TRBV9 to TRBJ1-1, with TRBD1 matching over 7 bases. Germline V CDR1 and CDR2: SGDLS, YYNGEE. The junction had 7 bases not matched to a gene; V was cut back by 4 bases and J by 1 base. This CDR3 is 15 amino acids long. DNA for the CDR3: TGTGCCAGCAGCCCCCGGACAGGCTCGAACACTGAAGCTTTCTTT. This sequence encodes CASSPRTGSNTEAFF. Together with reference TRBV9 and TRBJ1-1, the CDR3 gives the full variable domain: DSGVTQTPKHLITATGQRVTLRCSPRSGDLSVYWYQQSLDQGLQFLIQYYNGEERAKGNILERFSAQQFPDLHSELNLSSLELGDSALYFCASSPRTGSNTEAFFGQGTRLTVV.

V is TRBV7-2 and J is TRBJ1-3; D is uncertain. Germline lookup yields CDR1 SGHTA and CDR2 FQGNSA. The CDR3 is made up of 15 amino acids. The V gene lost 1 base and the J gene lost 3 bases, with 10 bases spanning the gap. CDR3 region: CASSLELGYGNTIYF. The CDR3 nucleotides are TGTGCCAGCAGCTTAGAACTGGGGTATGGAAACACCATATATTTT.

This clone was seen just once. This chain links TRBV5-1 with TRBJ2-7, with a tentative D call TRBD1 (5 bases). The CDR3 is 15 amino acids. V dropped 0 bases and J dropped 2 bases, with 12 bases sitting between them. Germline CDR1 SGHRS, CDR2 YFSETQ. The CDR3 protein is CASSLASGQPYEQYF. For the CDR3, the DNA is TGCGCCAGCAGCTTGGCCTCTGGACAACCCTACGAGCAGTACTTC.

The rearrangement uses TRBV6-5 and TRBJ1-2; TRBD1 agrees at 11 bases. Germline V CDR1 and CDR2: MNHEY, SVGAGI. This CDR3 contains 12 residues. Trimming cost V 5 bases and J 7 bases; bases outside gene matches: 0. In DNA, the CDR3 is TGTGCCAGCAGTGGACAGGGGGCTGGCTACACCTTC. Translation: CASSGQGAGYTF.

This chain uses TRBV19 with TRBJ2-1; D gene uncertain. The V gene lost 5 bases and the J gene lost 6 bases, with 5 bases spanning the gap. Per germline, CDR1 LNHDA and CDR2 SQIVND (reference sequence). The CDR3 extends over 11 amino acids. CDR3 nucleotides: TGTGCCAGTAGTGCCCGCAATGAGCAGTTCTTC. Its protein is CASSARNEQFF.

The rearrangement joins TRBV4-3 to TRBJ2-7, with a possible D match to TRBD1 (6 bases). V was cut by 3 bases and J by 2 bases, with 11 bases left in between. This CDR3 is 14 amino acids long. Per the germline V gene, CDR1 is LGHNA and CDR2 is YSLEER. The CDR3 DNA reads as TGCGCCAGCAGCCAGGGGGCAGGTACCTACGAGCAGTACTTC. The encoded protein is CASSQGAGTYEQYF.

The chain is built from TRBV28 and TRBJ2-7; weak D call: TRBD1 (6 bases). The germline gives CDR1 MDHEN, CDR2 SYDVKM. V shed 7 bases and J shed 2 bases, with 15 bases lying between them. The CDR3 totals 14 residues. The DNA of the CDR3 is TGTGCCAGCACCACCGCCACAGGGCCCTACGAGCAGTACTTC. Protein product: CASTTATGPYEQYF.

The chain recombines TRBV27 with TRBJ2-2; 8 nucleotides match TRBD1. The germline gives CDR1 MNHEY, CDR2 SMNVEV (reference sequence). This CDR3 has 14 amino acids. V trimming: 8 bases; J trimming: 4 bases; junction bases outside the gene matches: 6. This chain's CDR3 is CASGETGVTGELFF. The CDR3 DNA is TGTGCCAGCGGCGAGACAGGGGTCACCGGGGAGCTGTTTTTT.